This T cell receptor (beta chain) was retrieved from a study of blood T cell repertoires in COVID-19. As for the study in general: COVID-19 samples, acute and convalescent, were from the United States, Italy and Spain. PBMCs, B-cell-depleted T cells, or T cells provided the cDNA or gDNA that made up the material.

With 5 bases removed from V and 3 bases from J, the gap between germline ends came to 11 bases. CDR3 size: 13 residues. Germline V gene data show CDR1 as MDHEN and CDR2 as SYDVKM. This clone appeared a few times. Per the authors' pipeline: Amplification with reference gene primers provided the estimates of nucleated cell counts. Assay used: immunoSEQ multiplex PCR; TCRdb lists only in-frame clones, some missing. V, J and clone size derive from that table, while D and trimming were established from the DNA sequence. This table holds some 160,000 clones, roughly 74% found once. Input material: peripheral blood. J is TRBJ2-7 and V is TRBV28, with D possibly matching TRBD2 (5 bases). This clonotype was sampled from a woman older than 75 with acute or convalescent COVID-19. This chain's CDR3 is CASSTSRDYEQYF. The CDR3, as DNA: TGTGCCAGCAGTACCTCCCGGGACTACGAGCAGTACTTC. Full variable domain (missing parts from reference TRBV28 and TRBJ2-7): DVKVTQSSRYLVKRTGEKVFLECVQDMDHENMFWYRQDPGLGLRLIYFSYDVKMKEKGDIPEGYSVSREKKERFSLILESASTNQTSMYLCASSTSRDYEQYFGPGTRLTVT.